The rows below give T cell receptor beta chains drawn from one sample of a study of regulatory T cells in long-lasting Graves disease. TCRdb recomputed calls from the multiplex PCR reads with MiXCR, one row per CDR3 protein. The sample has hundreds of thousands of distinct CDR3 sequences, 12% seen once. These same data were also listed under a study on T cells in Graves' hyperthyroidism and ophthalmopathy.

Specimen: peripheral blood mononuclear cells (PBMCs), collected at new diagnosis, from a patient treated with antithyroid drugs. These receptors all stem from a woman aged 25-40 years with Graves disease. The CDR3 runs from the conserved cysteine through the conserved F or W. A D gene is named only where the DNA matches it firmly. Clone size is stated in some rows and not others, as once, few, many or a class when expanded.

d_call | j_call | v_call | clone_size | cdr3_aa | cdr3_nt
. | TRBJ1-2 | TRBV2 | many | CASRDRTAANYGYTF | TGTGCCAGCAGAGATCGGACAGCTGCTAACTATGGCTACACCTTC
TRBD2 | TRBJ2-7 | TRBV12-3/TRBV12-4 | once | CASSQSGRTLYEQYF | TGTGCCAGCAGCCAGAGCGGGAGGACTCTTTACGAGCAGTACTTC
TRBD1 | TRBJ1-3 | TRBV3-1 | many | CASSQGTGVGNTIYF | TGTGCCAGCAGCCAGGGGACAGGGGTTGGAAACACCATATATTTT
. | TRBJ1-1 | TRBV12-3/TRBV12-4 | many | CASTPMGLTEAFF | TGTGCCAGCACACCGATGGGACTCACTGAAGCTTTCTTT
TRBD1 | TRBJ1-1 | TRBV20-1 | . | CSARGTGLHTEAFF | TGCAGTGCTAGAGGGACAGGATTGCACACTGAAGCTTTCTTT
TRBD1 | TRBJ2-2 | TRBV10-3 | many | CAINGQDDPTGELFF | TGTGCCATCAATGGACAGGACGACCCCACCGGGGAGCTGTTTTTT
. | TRBJ2-7 | TRBV24-1 | . | CATSDFGSPSEQYF | TGTGCCACCAGTGATTTCGGGAGTCCGTCCGAGCAGTACTTC
. | TRBJ1-5 | TRBV7-8 | . | CASSLKPGTSNQPQHF | TGTGCCAGCAGCTTAAAACCCGGGACGAGCAATCAGCCCCAGCATTTT
. | TRBJ2-7 | TRBV27 | many | CASTPGGVGEQYF | TGTGCCAGCACCCCAGGGGGGGTCGGCGAGCAGTACTTC
. | TRBJ1-4 | TRBV29-1 | . | CSVGGGDEKLFF | TGCAGCGTTGGAGGGGGGGATGAAAAACTGTTTTTT
. | TRBJ2-7 | TRBV30 | many | CAWSGKGGSYEQYF | TGTGCCTGGAGTGGTAAAGGGGGCTCCTACGAGCAGTACTTC
. | TRBJ1-2 | TRBV6-2/TRBV6-3 | few | CASSYTSGTPGVGNYGYTF | TGTGCCAGCAGTTACACATCCGGGACACCCGGCGTGGGGAACTATGGCTACACCTTC
. | TRBJ2-5 | TRBV19 | . | CASSLGTSRAQYF | TGTGCCAGTAGTCTCGGGACTTCGCGAGCCCAGTACTTC
. | TRBJ1-1 | TRBV12-3/TRBV12-4 | many | CASSPQQATEAFF | TGTGCCAGCAGTCCCCAACAGGCCACTGAAGCTTTCTTT
. | TRBJ2-1 | TRBV15 | few | CATSGRWEDNEQFF | TGTGCCACCAGCGGACGGTGGGAGGACAATGAGCAGTTCTTC
. | TRBJ1-6 | TRBV7-3 | few | CASSLTAQSSPLHF | TGTGCCAGCAGCTTAACAGCCCAGAGTTCACCCCTCCACTTT
. | TRBJ2-7 | TRBV12-3/TRBV12-4 | few | CASRPRDIPTEQYF | TGTGCCAGCAGACCTCGGGACATTCCTACGGAGCAGTACTTC
TRBD1 | TRBJ2-7 | TRBV10-3 | many | CAISESHIRTGGIKPLYEQYF | TGTGCCATCAGTGAGTCTCATATCAGGACAGGGGGGATTAAACCGCTCTACGAGCAGTACTTC